This T cell receptor (beta chain) was retrieved from a study of T cells after posttransplantation cyclophosphamide. V lost 3 bases to trimming and J lost 7 bases; unmatched junction nucleotides: 7. Looked up from germline, CDR1 is SGDLS and CDR2 is YYNGEE. The CDR3 is 13 residues long. The method was immunoSEQ multiplex PCR; TCRdb's version includes in-frame clones alone and lacks a portion of them. Singletons are absent from the sample, which has about 38,000 clones. The study, taken as a whole, reports: Later blood repertoires were often dominated by clones from the donor CD8+ memory compartment.

This clone was picked up a small number of times. What it recognizes is unknown. The chain uses TRBV9 and TRBJ2-7; TRBD1 aligns across 7 bases. Sequenced: PBMCs. The clonotype comes from a man aged 50 or older in good health, CMV-negative, and a related stem cell transplant donor. The CDR3 DNA sequence: TGTGCCAGCAGCGCGGACAGGACAGGAGAGCAGTACTTC. It codes for CASSADRTGEQYF.